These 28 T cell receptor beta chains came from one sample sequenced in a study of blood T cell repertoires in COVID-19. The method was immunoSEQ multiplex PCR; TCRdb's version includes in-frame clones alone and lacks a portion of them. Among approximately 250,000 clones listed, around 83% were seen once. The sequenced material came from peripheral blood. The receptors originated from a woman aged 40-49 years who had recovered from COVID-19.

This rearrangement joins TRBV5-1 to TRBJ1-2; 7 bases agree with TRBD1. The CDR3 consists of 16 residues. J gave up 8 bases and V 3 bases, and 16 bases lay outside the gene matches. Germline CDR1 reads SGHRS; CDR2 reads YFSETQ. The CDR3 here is CASSWKARGQAVGYTF. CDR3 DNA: TGCGCCAGCAGCTGGAAAGCAAGGGGGCAAGCTGTCGGCTACACCTTC.

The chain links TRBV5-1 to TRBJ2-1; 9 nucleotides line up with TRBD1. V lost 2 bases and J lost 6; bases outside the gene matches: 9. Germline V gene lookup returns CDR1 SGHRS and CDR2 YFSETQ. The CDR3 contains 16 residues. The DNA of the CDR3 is TGCGCCAGCAGCTTCTCGCTTAGACAGGGGGGCAATGAGCAGTTCTTC. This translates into CASSFSLRQGGNEQFF.

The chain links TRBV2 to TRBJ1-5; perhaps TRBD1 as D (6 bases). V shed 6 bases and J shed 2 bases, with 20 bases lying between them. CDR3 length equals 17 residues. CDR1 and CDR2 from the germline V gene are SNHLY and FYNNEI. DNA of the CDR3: TGTGCCAGCAGGGGTCCCGGGACATTTACTGGCAATCAGCCCCAGCATTTT. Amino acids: CASRGPGTFTGNQPQHF.

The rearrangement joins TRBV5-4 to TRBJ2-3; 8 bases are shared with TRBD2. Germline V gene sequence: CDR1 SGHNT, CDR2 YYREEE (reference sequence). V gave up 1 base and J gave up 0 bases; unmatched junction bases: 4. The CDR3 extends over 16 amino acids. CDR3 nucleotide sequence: TGTGCCAGCAGCTTGTTTCAGCGGGGGAGCACAGATACGCAGTATTTT. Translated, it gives CASSLFQRGSTDTQYF.

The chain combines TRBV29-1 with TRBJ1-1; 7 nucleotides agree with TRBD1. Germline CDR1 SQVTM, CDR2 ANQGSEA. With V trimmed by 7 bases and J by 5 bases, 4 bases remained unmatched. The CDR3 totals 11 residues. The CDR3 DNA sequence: TGCAGCGCGACAGGGCGAACTGAAGCTTTCTTT. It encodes CSATGRTEAFF.

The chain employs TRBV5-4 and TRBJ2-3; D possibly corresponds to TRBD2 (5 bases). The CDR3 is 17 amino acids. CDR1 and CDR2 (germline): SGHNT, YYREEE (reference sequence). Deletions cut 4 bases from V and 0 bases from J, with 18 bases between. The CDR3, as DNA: TGTGCCAGCAGCCCGGGTGGTTTAGCGAAAAGCACAGATACGCAGTATTTT. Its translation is CASSPGGLAKSTDTQYF.

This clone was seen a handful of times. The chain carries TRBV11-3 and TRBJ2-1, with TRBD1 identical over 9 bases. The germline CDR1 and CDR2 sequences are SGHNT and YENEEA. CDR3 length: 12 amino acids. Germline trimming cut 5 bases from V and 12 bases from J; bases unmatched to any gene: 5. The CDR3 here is CASSGTGQRQFF. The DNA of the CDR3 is TGTGCCAGCAGCGGGACAGGGCAGAGGCAGTTCTTC. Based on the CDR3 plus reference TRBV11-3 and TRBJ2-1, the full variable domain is EAGVVQSPRYKIIEKKQPVAFWCNPISGHNTLYWYLQNLGQGPELLIRYENEEAVDDSQLPKDRFSAERLKGVDSTLKIQPAELGDSAVYLCASSGTGQRQFFGPGTRLTVL.

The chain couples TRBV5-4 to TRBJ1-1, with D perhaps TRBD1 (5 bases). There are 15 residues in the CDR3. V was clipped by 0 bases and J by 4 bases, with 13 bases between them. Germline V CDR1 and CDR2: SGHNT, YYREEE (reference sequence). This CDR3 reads CASSLARGVITEAFF. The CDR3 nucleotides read TGTGCCAGCAGCTTGGCTCGGGGGGTTATCACTGAAGCTTTCTTT.

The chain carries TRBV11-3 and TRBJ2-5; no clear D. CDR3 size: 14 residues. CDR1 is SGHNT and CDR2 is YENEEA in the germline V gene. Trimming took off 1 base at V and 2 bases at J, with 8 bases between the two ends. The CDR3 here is CASSLGATQETQYF. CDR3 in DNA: TGTGCCAGCAGCTTAGGTGCCACTCAAGAGACCCAGTACTTC. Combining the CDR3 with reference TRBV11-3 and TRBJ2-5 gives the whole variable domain EAGVVQSPRYKIIEKKQPVAFWCNPISGHNTLYWYLQNLGQGPELLIRYENEEAVDDSQLPKDRFSAERLKGVDSTLKIQPAELGDSAVYLCASSLGATQETQYFGPGTRLLVL.

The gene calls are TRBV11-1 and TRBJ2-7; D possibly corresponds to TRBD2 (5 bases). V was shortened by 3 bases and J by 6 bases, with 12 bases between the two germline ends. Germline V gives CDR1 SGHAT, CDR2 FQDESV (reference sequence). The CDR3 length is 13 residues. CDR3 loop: CASSLGLAGEQYF. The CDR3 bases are TGTGCCAGCAGCTTGGGTCTAGCTGGCGAGCAGTACTTC.

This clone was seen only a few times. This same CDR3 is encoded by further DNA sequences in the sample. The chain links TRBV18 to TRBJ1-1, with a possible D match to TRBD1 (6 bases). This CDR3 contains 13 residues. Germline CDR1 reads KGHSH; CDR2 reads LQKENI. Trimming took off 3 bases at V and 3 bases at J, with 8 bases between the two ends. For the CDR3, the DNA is TGTGCCAGCTCACCGCCAGGGGACACTGAAGCTTTCTTT. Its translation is CASSPPGDTEAFF.

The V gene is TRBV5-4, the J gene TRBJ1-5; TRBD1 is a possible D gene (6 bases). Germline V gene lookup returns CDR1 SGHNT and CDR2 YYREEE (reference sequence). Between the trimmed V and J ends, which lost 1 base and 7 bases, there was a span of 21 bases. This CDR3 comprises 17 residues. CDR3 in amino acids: CASSLLGGAGNEQPQHF. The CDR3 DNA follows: TGTGCCAGCAGCTTGCTAGGGGGGGCAGGGAATGAACAGCCCCAGCATTTT.

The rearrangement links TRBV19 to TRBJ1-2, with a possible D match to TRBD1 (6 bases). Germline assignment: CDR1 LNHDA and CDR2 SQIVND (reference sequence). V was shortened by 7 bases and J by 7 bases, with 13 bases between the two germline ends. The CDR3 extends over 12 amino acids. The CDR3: CASTANRVGYTF. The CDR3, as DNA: TGTGCCAGTACCGCCAACAGGGTTGGCTACACCTTC.

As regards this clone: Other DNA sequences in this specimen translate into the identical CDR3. In DNA form, the CDR3 reads TGTGCCAGCAGCGTCGGACAGGGACCTAATGAAAAACTGTTTTTT. It yields the protein CASSVGQGPNEKLFF. The chain has TRBV9 and TRBJ1-4; 8 bases line up with TRBD1. The J segment lost 3 bases and the V segment lost 2 bases, leaving 3 bases of the junction unmatched. This CDR3 is built from 15 residues. Germline lookup yields CDR1 SGDLS and CDR2 YYNGEE.

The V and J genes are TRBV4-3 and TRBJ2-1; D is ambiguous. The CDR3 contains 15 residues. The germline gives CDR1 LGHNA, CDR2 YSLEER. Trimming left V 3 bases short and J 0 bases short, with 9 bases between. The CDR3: CASSHPSSSYNEQFF. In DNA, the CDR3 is TGCGCCAGCAGCCACCCCTCGAGCTCCTACAATGAGCAGTTCTTC.

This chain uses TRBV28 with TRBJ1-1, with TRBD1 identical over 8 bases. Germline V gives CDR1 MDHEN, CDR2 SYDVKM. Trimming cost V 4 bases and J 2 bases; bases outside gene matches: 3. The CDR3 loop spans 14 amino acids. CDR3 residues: CASSSPGGNTEAFF. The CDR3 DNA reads TGTGCCAGCAGTTCCCCAGGGGGCAACACTGAAGCTTTCTTT.

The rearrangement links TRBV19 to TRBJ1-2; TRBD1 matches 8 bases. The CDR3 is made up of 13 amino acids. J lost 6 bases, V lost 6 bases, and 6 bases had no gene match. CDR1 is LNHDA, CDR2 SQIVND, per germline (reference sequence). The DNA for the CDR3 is TGTGCCAGTAGCGATAGACAGGGGAATGGCTACACCTTC. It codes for CASSDRQGNGYTF.

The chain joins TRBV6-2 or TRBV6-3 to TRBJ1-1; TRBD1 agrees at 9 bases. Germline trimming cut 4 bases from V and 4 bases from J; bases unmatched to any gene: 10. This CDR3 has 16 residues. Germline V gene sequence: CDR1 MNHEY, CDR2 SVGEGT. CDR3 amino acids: CASSSNRGRGPTEAFF. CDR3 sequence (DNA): TGTGCCAGCAGTTCCAACAGGGGGCGCGGTCCCACTGAAGCTTTCTTT.

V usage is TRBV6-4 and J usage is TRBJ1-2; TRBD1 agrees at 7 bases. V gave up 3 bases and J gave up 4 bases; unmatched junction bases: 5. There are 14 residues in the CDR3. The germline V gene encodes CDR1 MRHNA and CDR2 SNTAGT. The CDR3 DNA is TGTGCCAGCAGTGAAAACCGGGACAGCTATGGCTACACCTTC. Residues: CASSENRDSYGYTF.

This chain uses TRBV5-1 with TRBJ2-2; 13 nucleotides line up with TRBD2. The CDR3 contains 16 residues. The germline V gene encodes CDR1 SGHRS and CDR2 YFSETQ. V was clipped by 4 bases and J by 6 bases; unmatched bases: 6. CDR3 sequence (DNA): TGCGCCAGCAGCCCAACTAGCGGGGGGGCCTCCGGGGAGCTGTTTTTT. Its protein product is CASSPTSGGASGELFF.

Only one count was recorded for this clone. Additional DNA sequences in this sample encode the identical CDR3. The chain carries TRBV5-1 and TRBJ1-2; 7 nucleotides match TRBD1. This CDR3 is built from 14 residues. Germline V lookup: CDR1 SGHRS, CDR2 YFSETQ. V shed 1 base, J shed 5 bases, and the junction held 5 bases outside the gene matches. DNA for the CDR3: TGCGCCAGCAGCTTGACAGGGGAAGGTTATGGCTACACCTTC. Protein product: CASSLTGEGYGYTF.

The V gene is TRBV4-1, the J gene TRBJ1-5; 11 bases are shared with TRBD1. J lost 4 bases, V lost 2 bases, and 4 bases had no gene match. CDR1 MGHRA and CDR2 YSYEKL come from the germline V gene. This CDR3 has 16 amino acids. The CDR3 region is CASSQTGTGGNQPQHF. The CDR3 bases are TGCGCCAGCAGCCAAACCGGGACAGGGGGTAATCAGCCCCAGCATTTT.

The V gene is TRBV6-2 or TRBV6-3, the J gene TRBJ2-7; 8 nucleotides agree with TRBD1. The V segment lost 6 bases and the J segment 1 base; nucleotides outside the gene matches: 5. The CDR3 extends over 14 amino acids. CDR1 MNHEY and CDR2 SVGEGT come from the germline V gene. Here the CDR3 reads CASSTRTGSYEQYF. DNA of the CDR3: TGTGCCAGCAGCACTCGGACAGGGTCCTACGAGCAGTACTTC.

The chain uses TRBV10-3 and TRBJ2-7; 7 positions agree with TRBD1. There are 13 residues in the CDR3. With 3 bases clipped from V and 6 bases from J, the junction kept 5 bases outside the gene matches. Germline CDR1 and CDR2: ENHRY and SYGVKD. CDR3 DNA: TGTGCCATCAGTGACCGACAGGGCGGCGAGCAGTACTTC. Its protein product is CAISDRQGGEQYF.

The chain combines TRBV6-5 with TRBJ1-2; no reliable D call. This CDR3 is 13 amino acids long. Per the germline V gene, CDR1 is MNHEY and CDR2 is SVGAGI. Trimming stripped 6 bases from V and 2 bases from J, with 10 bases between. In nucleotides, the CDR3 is TGTGCCAGCAGGGAGGGTGGCAACTATGGCTACACCTTC. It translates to CASREGGNYGYTF.

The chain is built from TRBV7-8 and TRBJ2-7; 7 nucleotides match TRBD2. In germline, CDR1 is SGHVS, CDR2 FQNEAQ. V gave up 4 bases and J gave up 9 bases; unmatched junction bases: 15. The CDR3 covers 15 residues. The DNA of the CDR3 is TGTGCCAGCAGCTCAGACAAGAGGGCGGGCGGGAGGCAGTACTTC. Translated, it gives CASSSDKRAGGRQYF.

The CDR3 nucleotides read TGTGCCAGTAGTAAATTGGGACAGGGCGACTATGGCTACACCTTC. Encoded protein: CASSKLGQGDYGYTF. The chain uses TRBV19 and TRBJ1-2, with 9 bases fitting TRBD1. Unmatched junction bases numbered 6, after V lost 4 bases and J lost 3 bases. From germline, CDR1 is LNHDA and CDR2 SQIVND (reference sequence). The CDR3 covers 15 residues.

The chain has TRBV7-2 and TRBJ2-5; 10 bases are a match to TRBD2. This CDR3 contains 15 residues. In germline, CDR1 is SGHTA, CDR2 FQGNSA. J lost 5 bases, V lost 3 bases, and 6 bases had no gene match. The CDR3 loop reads CASSFQAGGQETQYF. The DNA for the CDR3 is TGTGCCAGCAGCTTTCAAGCGGGGGGGCAGGAGACCCAGTACTTC.